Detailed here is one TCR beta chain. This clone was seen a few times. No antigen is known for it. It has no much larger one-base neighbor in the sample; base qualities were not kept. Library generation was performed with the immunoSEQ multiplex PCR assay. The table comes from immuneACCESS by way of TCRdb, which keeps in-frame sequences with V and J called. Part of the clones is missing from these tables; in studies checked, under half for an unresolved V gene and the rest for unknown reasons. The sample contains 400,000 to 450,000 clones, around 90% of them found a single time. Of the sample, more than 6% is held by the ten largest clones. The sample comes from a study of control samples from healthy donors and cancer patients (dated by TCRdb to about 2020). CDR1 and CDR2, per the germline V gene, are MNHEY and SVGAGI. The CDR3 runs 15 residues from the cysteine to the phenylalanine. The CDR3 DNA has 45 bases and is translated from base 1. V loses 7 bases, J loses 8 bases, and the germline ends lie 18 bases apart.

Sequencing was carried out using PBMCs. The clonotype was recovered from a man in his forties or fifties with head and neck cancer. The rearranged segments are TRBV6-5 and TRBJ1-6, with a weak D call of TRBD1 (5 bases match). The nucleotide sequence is TGTGCCAGCAACCCGGGGGGACGGGGGGATTCACCCCTCCACTTT. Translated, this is CASNPGGRGDSPLHF.